The TCR beta chain under discussion was sequenced for a study of cytomegalovirus exposure and HLA in healthy donors. Study-wide points: Several of the most significant clusters were apparently associated with common viral pathogens in a later analysis.

PCR was performed using 60 Vbeta and 13 Jbeta primers. Profiling relied on immunoSEQ multiplex PCR, and the TCRdb table lists in-frame clones only, not all of them. In the table there are around 99,000 clones, 77% of which are singletons. As concerns this clone: Its antigen is unidentified.

Deletions cut 4 bases from V and 0 bases from J, with 10 bases between. CDR1 and CDR2 (germline): KGHSH, LQKENI. The CDR3 consists of 14 residues. The sequence was collected from a male donor in good health and CMV-seronegative. V and J are TRBV18 and TRBJ2-7; maybe TRBD2 (6 bases). The sample comprised PBMCs. In nucleotides, the CDR3 is TGTGCCAGCTCACTCGGGACTCTCTCCTACGAGCAGTACTTC. It specifies CASSLGTLSYEQYF.